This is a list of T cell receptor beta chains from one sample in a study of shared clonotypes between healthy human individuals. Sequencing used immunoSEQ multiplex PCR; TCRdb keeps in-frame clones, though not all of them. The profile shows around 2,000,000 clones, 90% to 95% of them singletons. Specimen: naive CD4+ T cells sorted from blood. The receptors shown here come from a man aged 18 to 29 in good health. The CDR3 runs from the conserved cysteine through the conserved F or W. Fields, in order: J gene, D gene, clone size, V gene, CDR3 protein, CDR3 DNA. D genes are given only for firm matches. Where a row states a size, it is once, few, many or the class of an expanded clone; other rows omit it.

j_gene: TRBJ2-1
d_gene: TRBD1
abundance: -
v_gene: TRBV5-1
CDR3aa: CASSLSPPGQVYNEQFF
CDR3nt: TGCGCCAGCAGCTTGAGCCCTCCGGGACAGGTATACAATGAGCAGTTCTTC

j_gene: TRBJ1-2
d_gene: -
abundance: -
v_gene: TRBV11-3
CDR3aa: CASSLLPDRDLNYGYTF
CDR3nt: TGTGCCAGCAGCTTACTGCCGGACAGAGACCTTAACTATGGCTACACCTTC

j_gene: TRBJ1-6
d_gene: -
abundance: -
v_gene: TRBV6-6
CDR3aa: CASRNRENSPLHF
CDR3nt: TGTGCCAGCAGGAACAGGGAAAATTCACCCCTCCACTTT

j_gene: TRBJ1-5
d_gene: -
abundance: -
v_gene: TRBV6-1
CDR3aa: CASSENNVQPQHF
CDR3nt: TGTGCCAGCAGTGAAAACAACGTTCAGCCCCAGCATTTT

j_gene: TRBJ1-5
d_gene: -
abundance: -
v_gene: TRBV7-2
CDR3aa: CASSLAQGPGEAQHF
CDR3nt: TGTGCCAGCAGCTTAGCACAGGGCCCAGGAGAGGCCCAGCATTTT

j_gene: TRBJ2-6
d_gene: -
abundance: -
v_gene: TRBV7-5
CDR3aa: CASSSPGRYSGANVLTF
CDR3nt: TGTGCCAGCAGTTCTCCGGGACGGTACTCTGGGGCCAACGTCCTGACTTTC

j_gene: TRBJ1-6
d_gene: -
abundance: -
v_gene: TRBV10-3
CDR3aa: CAISESNEGRNSPLHF
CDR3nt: TGTGCCATCAGTGAGTCAAATGAGGGGCGGAATTCACCCCTCCACTTT

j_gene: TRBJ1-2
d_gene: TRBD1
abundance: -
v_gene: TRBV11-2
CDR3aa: CASSLDGDRIYGYTF
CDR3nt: TGTGCCAGCAGCTTAGATGGGGACAGAATCTATGGCTACACCTTC

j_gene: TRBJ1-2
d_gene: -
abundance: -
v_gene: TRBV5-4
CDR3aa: CASSLRGTRDTF
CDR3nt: TGTGCCAGCAGCTTGCGCGGGACTCGGGACACCTTC

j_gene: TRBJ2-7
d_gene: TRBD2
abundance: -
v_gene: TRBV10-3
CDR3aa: CAISAGLAATYEQYF
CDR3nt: TGTGCCATCAGTGCCGGACTAGCGGCCACCTACGAGCAGTACTTC

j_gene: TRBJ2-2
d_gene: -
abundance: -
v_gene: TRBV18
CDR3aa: CASSPPEGRELFF
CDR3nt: TGTGCCAGCTCACCGCCGGAGGGCCGGGAGCTGTTTTTT

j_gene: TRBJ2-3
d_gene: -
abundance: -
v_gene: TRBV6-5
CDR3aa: CASRLGRSTDTQYF
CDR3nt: TGTGCCAGCAGACTCGGACGAAGTACAGATACGCAGTATTTT

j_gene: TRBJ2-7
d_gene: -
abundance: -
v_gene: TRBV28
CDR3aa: CASTGWRGNEQYF
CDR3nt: TGTGCCAGCACGGGATGGCGAGGGAACGAGCAGTACTTC

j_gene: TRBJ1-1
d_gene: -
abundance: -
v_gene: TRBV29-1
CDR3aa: CSARTPGNTEAFF
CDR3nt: TGCAGCGCCCGGACCCCAGGGAACACTGAAGCTTTCTTT

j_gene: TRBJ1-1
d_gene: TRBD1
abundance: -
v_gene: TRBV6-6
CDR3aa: CASSYDRGPEAFF
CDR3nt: TGTGCCAGCAGCTACGACAGGGGGCCTGAAGCTTTCTTT

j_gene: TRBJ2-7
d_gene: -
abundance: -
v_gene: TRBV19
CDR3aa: CASSGTRALYEQYF
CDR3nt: TGTGCCAGTAGTGGGACACGGGCCCTCTACGAGCAGTACTTC

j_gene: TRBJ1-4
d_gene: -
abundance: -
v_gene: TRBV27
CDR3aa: CASSSGQAKGGSYEKLFF
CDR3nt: TGTGCCAGCAGTTCAGGACAAGCAAAAGGGGGTTCGTATGAAAAACTGTTTTTT

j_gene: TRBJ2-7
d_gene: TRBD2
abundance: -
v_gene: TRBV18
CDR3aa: CASSPRVAGRSYEQYF
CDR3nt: TGTGCCAGCTCACCTCGGGTAGCGGGGCGATCCTACGAGCAGTACTTC

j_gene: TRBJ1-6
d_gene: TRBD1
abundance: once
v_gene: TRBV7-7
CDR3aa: CASSFAGTETNSPLHF
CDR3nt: TGTGCTAGCAGCTTCGCCGGGACAGAGACTAATTCACCCCTCCACTTT

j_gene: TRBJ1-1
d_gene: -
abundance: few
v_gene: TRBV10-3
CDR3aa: CAISESENTEAFF
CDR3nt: TGTGCCATCAGTGAGTCGGAGAACACTGAAGCTTTCTTT

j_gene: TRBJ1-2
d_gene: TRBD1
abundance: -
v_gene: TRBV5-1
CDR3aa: CASSGRTGVGSYGYTF
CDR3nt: TGCGCCAGCAGCGGTCGGACAGGGGTCGGGTCCTATGGCTACACCTTC

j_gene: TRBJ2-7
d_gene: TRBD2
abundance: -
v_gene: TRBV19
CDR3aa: CASSKSGKSYEQYF
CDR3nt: TGTGCCAGTAGTAAAAGCGGGAAATCCTACGAGCAGTACTTC

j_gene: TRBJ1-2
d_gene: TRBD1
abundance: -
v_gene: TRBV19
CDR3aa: CASSKGQGGDYGYTF
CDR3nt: TGTGCCAGTAGTAAGGGACAGGGAGGTGACTATGGCTACACCTTC

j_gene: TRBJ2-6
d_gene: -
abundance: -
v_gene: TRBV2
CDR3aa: CASRTPDSSGANVLTF
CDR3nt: TGTGCCAGCAGAACCCCCGACAGCTCTGGGGCCAACGTCCTGACTTTC

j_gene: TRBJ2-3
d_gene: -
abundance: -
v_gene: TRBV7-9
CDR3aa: CAGAGGTDTQYF
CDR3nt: TGTGCCGGGGCAGGCGGGACAGATACGCAGTATTTT

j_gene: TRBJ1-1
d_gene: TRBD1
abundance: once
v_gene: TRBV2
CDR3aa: CASTTDRGRTEAFF
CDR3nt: TGTGCCAGCACCACTGACAGGGGAAGAACTGAAGCTTTCTTT

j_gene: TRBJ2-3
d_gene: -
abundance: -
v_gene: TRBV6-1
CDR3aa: CASSALVGTDTQYF
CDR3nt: TGTGCCAGCAGTGCCTTAGTTGGCACAGATACGCAGTATTTT

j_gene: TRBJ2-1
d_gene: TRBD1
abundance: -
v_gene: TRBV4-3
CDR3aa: CASSHPDRDDNEQFF
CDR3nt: TGCGCCAGCAGCCATCCCGACAGGGATGACAATGAGCAGTTCTTC

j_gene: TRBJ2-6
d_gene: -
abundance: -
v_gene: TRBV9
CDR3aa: CASSVGGTGANVLTF
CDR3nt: TGTGCCAGCAGCGTAGGGGGAACCGGGGCCAACGTCCTGACTTTC

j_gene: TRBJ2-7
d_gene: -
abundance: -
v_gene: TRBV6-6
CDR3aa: CASSYSGLQGYEQYF
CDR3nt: TGTGCCAGCAGTTACTCCGGGCTACAAGGGTACGAGCAGTACTTC

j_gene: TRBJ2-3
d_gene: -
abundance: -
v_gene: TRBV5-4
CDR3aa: CASSLYSTDTQYF
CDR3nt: TGTGCCAGCAGCTTGTACAGCACAGATACGCAGTATTTT

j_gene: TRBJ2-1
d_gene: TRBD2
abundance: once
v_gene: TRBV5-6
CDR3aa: CASSANLAGNYNEQFF
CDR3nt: TGTGCCAGCAGCGCGAATCTAGCGGGGAATTACAATGAGCAGTTCTTC

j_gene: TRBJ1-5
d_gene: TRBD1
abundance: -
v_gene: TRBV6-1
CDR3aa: CASSPRDRGEQPQHF
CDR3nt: TGTGCCAGCAGCCCACGGGACAGGGGCGAGCAGCCCCAGCATTTT

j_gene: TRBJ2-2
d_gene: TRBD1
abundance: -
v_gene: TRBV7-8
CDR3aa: CASSSDRGPTGELFF
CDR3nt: TGTGCCAGCAGCTCGGACAGGGGGCCCACCGGGGAGCTGTTTTTT

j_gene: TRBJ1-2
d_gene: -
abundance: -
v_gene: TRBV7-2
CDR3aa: CASSMVPLNYGYTF
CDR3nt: TGTGCCAGCAGCATGGTTCCTCTTAACTATGGCTACACCTTC

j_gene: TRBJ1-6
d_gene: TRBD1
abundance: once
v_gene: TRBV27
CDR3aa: CASSDRGSSPLHF
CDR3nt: TGTGCCAGCAGCGACAGGGGAAGTTCACCCCTCCACTTT

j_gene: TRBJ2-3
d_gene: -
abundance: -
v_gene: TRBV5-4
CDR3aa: CASSVDSNTQYF
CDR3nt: TGTGCCAGCAGCGTCGACTCAAATACGCAGTATTTT

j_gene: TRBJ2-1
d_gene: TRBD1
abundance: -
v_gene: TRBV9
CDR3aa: CASSDDRGSYNEQFF
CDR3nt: TGTGCCAGCAGTGACGACAGGGGATCCTACAATGAGCAGTTCTTC

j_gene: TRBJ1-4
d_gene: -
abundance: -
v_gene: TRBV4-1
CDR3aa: CASSQERNEKLFF
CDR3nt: TGCGCCAGCAGCCAAGAAAGAAATGAAAAACTGTTTTTT

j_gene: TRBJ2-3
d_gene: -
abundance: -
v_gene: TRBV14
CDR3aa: CASSPRGNTDTQYF
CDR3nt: TGTGCCAGCAGCCCCCGGGGGAACACAGATACGCAGTATTTT

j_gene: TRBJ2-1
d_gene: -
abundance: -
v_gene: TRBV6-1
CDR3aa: CASSGDTKGQFF
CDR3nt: TGTGCCAGCAGTGGGGATACCAAGGGGCAGTTCTTC

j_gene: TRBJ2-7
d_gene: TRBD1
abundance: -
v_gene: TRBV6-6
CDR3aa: CASSYYRGSYEQYF
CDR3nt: TGTGCCAGCAGTTATTACAGGGGATCCTACGAGCAGTACTTC

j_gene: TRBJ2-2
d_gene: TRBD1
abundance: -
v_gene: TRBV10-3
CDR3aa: CAISDLQGAGELFF
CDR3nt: TGTGCCATCAGTGATTTGCAGGGGGCCGGGGAGCTGTTTTTT

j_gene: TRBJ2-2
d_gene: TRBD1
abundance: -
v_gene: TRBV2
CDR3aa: CASSERAGGTGELFF
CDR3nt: TGTGCCAGCAGTGAACGGGCAGGGGGCACCGGGGAGCTGTTTTTT

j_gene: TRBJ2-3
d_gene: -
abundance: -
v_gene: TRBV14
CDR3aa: CASSKRVGTDTQYF
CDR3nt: TGTGCCAGCAGCAAAAGAGTCGGCACAGATACGCAGTATTTT

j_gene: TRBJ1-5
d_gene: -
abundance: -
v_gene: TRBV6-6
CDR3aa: CASSFQHRNQPQHF
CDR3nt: TGTGCCAGCAGTTTCCAACATCGGAATCAGCCCCAGCATTTT

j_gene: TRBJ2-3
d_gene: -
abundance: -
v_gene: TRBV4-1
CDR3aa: CASSLLGGGGDTQYF
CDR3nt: TGCGCCAGCAGCCTCCTTGGGGGAGGGGGGGATACGCAGTATTTT

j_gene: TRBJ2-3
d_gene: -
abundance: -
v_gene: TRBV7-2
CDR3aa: CASSFSRLTDTQYF
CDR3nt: TGTGCCAGCAGCTTTAGCAGGCTTACAGATACGCAGTATTTT

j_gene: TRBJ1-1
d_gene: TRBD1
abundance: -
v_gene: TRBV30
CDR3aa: CAWSARDSAPAFF
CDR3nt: TGTGCCTGGAGTGCCAGGGACAGCGCGCCAGCTTTCTTT

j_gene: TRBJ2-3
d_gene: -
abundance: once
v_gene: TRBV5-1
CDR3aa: CASSSSLYTQYF
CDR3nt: TGCGCCAGCAGCTCCAGCCTGTATACGCAGTATTTT